These 14 T cell receptor beta chains were all obtained from the same sample, sequenced in a study of T cells in women clearing cervical HPV infection. The method was immunoSEQ multiplex PCR; TCRdb's version includes in-frame clones alone and lacks a portion of them. The listing contains 30,000 to 50,000 clones. Sequencing used blood buffy coat. The receptors shown here come from a woman between 18 and 75 years old with a cervical HPV16 infection that either progressed to CIN3+ or cleared (not recorded which).

Points on this clone: The CDR3 end lies 3 residues beyond the end of the read and is filled in from the germline J gene. V and J are TRBV20-1 and TRBJ1-5; no clear D. Germline V gene data show CDR1 as DFQATT and CDR2 as SNEGSKA (reference sequence). Trimming stripped 0 bases from V and 0 bases from J, with 6 bases between. The CDR3 is 14 residues long. The sequenced CDR3 bases are TGCAGTGCTAGAGAGACAAATAGCAATCAGCCC. Its protein is CSARETNSNQP. In full, the CDR3 is CSARETNSNQPQHF.

Of note for this clone: Read coverage stops 3 residues before the CDR3 terminus; the germline J gene supplies the remainder. The chain couples TRBV12-3 or TRBV12-4 to TRBJ1-1; D gene unclear. The CDR3 length is 16 residues. Trimming took 1 base from V and 0 from J, leaving 12 bases between them. The CDR3: CASSLGQTLMNTEAFF. The CDR3 bases that were read are TGTGCCAGCAGTTTAGGGCAGACTCTAATGAACACTGAA.

As concerns this clone: The read ends 3 residues early relative to the CDR3; the germline J gene fills the gap. The chain employs TRBV19 and TRBJ2-3; 7 nucleotides line up with TRBD1. V shed 7 bases and J 3 bases; nucleotides not matched to a gene: 4. The CDR3 runs 13 residues. The germline CDR1 and CDR2 sequences are LNHDA and SQIVND (reference sequence). The covered CDR3 bases are TGTGCCAGTACTTTGGGACAGACAGATACG. It specifies CASTLGQTDT. In full, the CDR3 reads CASTLGQTDTQYF.

On this clone itself: The missing CDR3 end, 3 residues past where the read stops, is filled in from the germline J gene. The rearrangement links TRBV12-3 or TRBV12-4 to TRBJ2-7, with 9 nucleotides matching TRBD1. The CDR3 runs 14 residues. The V gene end was trimmed by 5 bases and the J gene end by 5 bases; junction bases not matched to a gene: 7. The CDR3 loop is CASSQQGATHEQYF. The CDR3 bases that were read are TGTGCCAGCAGTCAACAGGGGGCAACCCACGAG.

To note about this clone: The read stops 3 residues short of the end of the CDR3; the missing end is completed from the germline J gene. The chain has TRBV7-8 and TRBJ1-2; 7 positions agree with TRBD1. V lost 5 bases to trimming and J lost 3 bases; unmatched junction nucleotides: 12. The CDR3 covers 16 residues. Germline CDR1 reads SGHVS; CDR2 reads FQNEAQ. The CDR3 DNA, read in part, is TGTGCCAGCAGCCACCGGACAGGAGGAGCGGACTATGGC. Protein: CASSHRTGGADYG. The CDR3, in full, reads CASSHRTGGADYGYTF.

Of note for this clone: The read ends 3 residues shy of where the CDR3 ends; the end is completed using the germline J gene. The chain has TRBV15 and TRBJ1-5, with D possibly being TRBD1 (5 bases). The CDR3 length is 14 residues. The germline gives CDR1 LNHNV, CDR2 YYDKDF (reference sequence). Trimming left V 5 bases short and J 0 bases short, with 8 bases between. CDR3 bases read: TGTGCCACCAGCGGACAAATTAGCAATCAGCCC. It encodes CATSGQISNQP. The CDR3 in full is CATSGQISNQPQHF.

With regard to this clone: The read stops 3 residues short of the end of the CDR3; the missing end is completed from the germline J gene. The V and J genes are TRBV5-1 and TRBJ2-1; TRBD2 agrees at 9 bases. Trimming removed 3 bases from V and 4 bases from J; junction bases left unmatched: 11. This CDR3 comprises 17 residues. Germline V CDR1 and CDR2: SGHRS, YFSETQ. CDR3 DNA (partial): TGCGCCAGCAGCTCCGCAAGCGGGGGGCGAGAATACAATGAG. As protein: CASSSASGGREYNE. The whole CDR3 is CASSSASGGREYNEQFF.

Regarding this clone: From the germline J gene comes the end of the CDR3, since the read stops 3 residues before it. The chain has TRBV5-1 and TRBJ2-3; 9 positions agree with TRBD2. V lost 4 bases and J lost 2; bases outside the gene matches: 5. CDR1 is SGHRS and CDR2 is YFSETQ in the germline V gene. CDR3 length: 15 residues. CDR3 sequence reads: CASSAGGLTTDTQYF. Partial CDR3 DNA: TGCGCCAGCAGCGCGGGGGGGCTAACCACAGATACG.

The sequenced part of the CDR3 DNA is TGCGCCAGCAGCTTGGTAGGGACTGGCTCACCC. This translates into CASSLVGTGSP. The full CDR3 reads CASSLVGTGSPLHF. The rearrangement joins TRBV5-1 to TRBJ1-6; possibly TRBD1 for D (5 bases). Read coverage stops 3 residues before the CDR3 terminus; the germline J gene supplies the remainder. Trimming stripped 0 bases from V and 10 bases from J, with 11 bases between. Per germline, CDR1 SGHRS and CDR2 YFSETQ. This CDR3 spans 14 amino acids.

Concerning this clone itself: The DNA ends 3 residues before the CDR3 does, and the rest of the CDR3 is filled in from the germline J gene. The chain uses TRBV16 and TRBJ1-1, with 7 bases lining up with TRBD1. Germline V gene sequence: CDR1 KGHSY, CDR2 FQNENV. V was pared by 6 bases and J by 1 base, with 8 bases of the junction left unmatched. The CDR3 is made up of 15 amino acids. The covered CDR3 bases are TGTGCCAGCAGTTTTACAGGGGAATGGAACACTGAA. Its translation: CASSFTGEWNTE. The full CDR3 reads CASSFTGEWNTEAFF.

Partial CDR3 DNA: TGTGCCAGCAGCTTAGGTGGGGGGGCCCCAGATACG. Translated: CASSLGGGAPDT. The full-length CDR3 reads as CASSLGGGAPDTQYF. The chain recombines TRBV11-2 with TRBJ2-3, with D perhaps matching TRBD2 (7 bases). The read finishes 3 residues shy of the CDR3 end, and the germline J gene is used to complete it. Germline loops: CDR1 SGHAT, CDR2 FQNNGV. The CDR3 totals 15 residues. Trimming took off 1 base at V and 4 bases at J, with 12 bases between the two ends. The variable domain in full, completed from reference TRBV11-2 and TRBJ2-3, reads EAGVAQSPRYKIIEKRQSVAFWCNPISGHATLYWYQQILGQGPKLLIQFQNNGVVDDSQLPKDRFSAERLKGVDSTLKIQPAKLEDSAVYLCASSLGGGAPDTQYFGPGTRLTVL.

Note on this clone: The CDR3 end is not reached by the read, which stops 3 residues before it; the germline J gene fills it in. The chain carries TRBV5-4 and TRBJ2-5; 7 positions match TRBD1. V lost 6 bases and J lost 4; bases outside the gene matches: 9. Germline loops: CDR1 SGHNT, CDR2 YYREEE (reference sequence). CDR3 length equals 14 residues. The chain's CDR3 is CASTPGPGGETQYF. CDR3 DNA, as far as it was read: TGTGCCAGCACTCCGGGGCCAGGGGGAGAGACC.

A remark on this clone: The DNA ends 3 residues before the CDR3 does, and the rest of the CDR3 is filled in from the germline J gene. The V gene is TRBV5-6, the J gene TRBJ1-4; possibly TRBD1 for D (5 bases). Per the germline V gene, CDR1 is SGHDT and CDR2 is YYEEEE. The CDR3 is made up of 15 amino acids. The ends were cut back, 1 base at V and 4 bases at J, with 11 bases in the middle. CDR3 in amino acids: CASSLRSGHNEKLFF. The sequenced part of the CDR3 DNA is TGTGCCAGCAGCTTGAGGAGTGGACATAATGAAAAA.

Regarding this clone: With the read ending 3 residues before the CDR3 end, the germline J gene is used to fill in that end. V usage is TRBV5-1 and J usage is TRBJ1-4; no clear D gene. The CDR3 is 17 residues long. Trimming shortened V by 4 bases and J by 8 bases, and 24 bases separated the two germline ends. CDR1 is SGHRS, CDR2 YFSETQ, per germline. The sequenced CDR3 bases are TGCGCCAGCAGCCTGTGGCGGACTGGGTTGAATCGAGAAAAA. It yields the protein CASSLWRTGLNREK. The full CDR3 is CASSLWRTGLNREKLFF.